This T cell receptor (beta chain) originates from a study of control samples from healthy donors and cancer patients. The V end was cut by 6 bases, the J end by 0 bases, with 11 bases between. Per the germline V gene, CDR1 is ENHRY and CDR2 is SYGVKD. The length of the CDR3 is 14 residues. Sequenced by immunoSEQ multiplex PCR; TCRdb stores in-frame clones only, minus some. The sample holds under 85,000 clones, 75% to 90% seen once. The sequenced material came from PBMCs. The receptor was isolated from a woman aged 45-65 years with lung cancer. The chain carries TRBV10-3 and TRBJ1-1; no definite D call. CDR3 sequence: CAIRAILMNTEAFF. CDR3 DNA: TGTGCCATCAGGGCCATATTAATGAACACTGAAGCTTTCTTT.